This T cell receptor beta chain was profiled in a study of blood T cell repertoires in COVID-19. Produced via immunoSEQ multiplex PCR; TCRdb's table is partial and in-frame only. The sample has roughly 300,000 clones; 80% to 90% are singletons. Recruits, aged roughly 18 to 95 years, lived in 25 or so US areas. The germline V gene has CDR1 LNHNV and CDR2 YYDKDF (reference sequence). The CDR3 totals 13 residues. Trimming shortened V by 1 base and J by 3 bases, and 7 bases separated the two germline ends. Sequences were obtained from PBMCs or T cells enriched from blood (not recorded which). The TCR was taken from a middle-aged woman with acute COVID-19. This chain connects TRBV15 to TRBJ2-7; TRBD1 is a possible D gene (6 bases). The CDR3 bases are TGTGCCACCAGCAGAGGGACAGTCTACGAGCAGTACTTC. It is translated as CATSRGTVYEQYF.